These 23 T cell receptor beta chains came from one sample sequenced in a study of Graves' ophthalmopathy and Graves' hyperthyroidism. Amplification of TCR beta CDR3 regions used RNA transcripts. HTBI primers primed a first-round RT-PCR, and a second-round multiplex PCR followed. TCRdb analysed the multiplex PCR reads with MiXCR anew, one entry per CDR3 protein. This sample yields about 700,000 distinct CDR3 sequences, of which 40% are seen a single time; 44% belongs to the top ten. Sequencing was carried out using peripheral blood. All receptors derive from an adult man with Graves' ophthalmopathy.

This clonotype has more than one count but fewer than ten. The chain couples TRBV20-1 to TRBJ2-5; no firm D call. The V gene's germline CDR1 is DFQATT and CDR2 SNEGSKA (reference sequence). The V end lost 3 bases, the J end lost 5 bases, and 13 bases lay between the germline ends. The CDR3 extends over 13 amino acids. DNA of the CDR3: TGCAGTGCTAGTTCTCTTCGTCCGGAGACCCAGTACTTC. This translates into CSASSLRPETQYF.

The count of this clonotype is one. This rearrangement joins TRBV11-2 to TRBJ2-5, with 8 bases identical to TRBD1. The germline CDR1 and CDR2 sequences are SGHAT and FQNNGV. The trim removed 5 bases at V and 5 bases at J, leaving 7 bases unmatched. This CDR3 comprises 14 residues. The CDR3 loop is CASSLGWDRETQYF. The CDR3 bases are TGTGCCAGCAGCCTAGGCTGGGACAGGGAGACCCAGTACTTC.

A remark on this clonotype: A read error may explain this, as a much larger clone is one base away. CDR3 nucleotides: TGTGTCAGCAGTCCGGACAGGGGGCGCGAAAAACTGTTTTTT. It specifies CVSSPDRGREKLFF. This rearrangement joins TRBV2 to TRBJ1-4, with TRBD1 matching over 11 bases. The CDR3 runs to 14 residues. Germline assignment: CDR1 SNHLY and CDR2 FYNNEI.

The chain combines TRBV11-2 with TRBJ1-5; 9 positions match TRBD1. CDR1 SGHAT and CDR2 FQNNGV come from the germline V gene. The CDR3 extends over 19 amino acids. The J segment lost 0 bases and the V segment lost 6 bases, leaving 15 bases of the junction unmatched. The CDR3 reads CASSPDRGRGYYSNQPQHF. CDR3 nucleotides: TGTGCCAGCAGTCCCGACAGGGGGAGAGGATATTATAGCAATCAGCCCCAGCATTTT. Combining the CDR3 with reference TRBV11-2 and TRBJ1-5 gives the whole variable domain EAGVAQSPRYKIIEKRQSVAFWCNPISGHATLYWYQQILGQGPKLLIQFQNNGVVDDSQLPKDRFSAERLKGVDSTLKIQPAKLEDSAVYLCASSPDRGRGYYSNQPQHFGDGTRLSIL.

This clonotype was found a few times. This rearrangement joins TRBV7-2 to TRBJ1-1; D not certain. Between the trimmed V and J ends, which lost 11 bases and 8 bases, there was a span of 15 bases. The germline CDR1 and CDR2 sequences are SGHTA and FQGNSA. The CDR3 runs to 11 residues. CDR3 DNA: TGTGCCTGGAGTGTAAGGGCCGAAGCTTTCTTT. As protein: CAWSVRAEAFF.

This clonotype came up a few times. The chain recombines TRBV7-6 with TRBJ2-7, with TRBD2 as a possible D gene (6 bases). V lost 6 bases and J lost 2, with 14 bases in between. This CDR3 contains 14 residues. Germline CDR1 SGHVS, CDR2 FNYEAQ. Here the CDR3 reads CASSYVSGPYEQYF. The CDR3 DNA is TGTGCCAGCAGTTACGTCAGCGGGCCCTACGAGCAGTACTTC.

This clonotype was counted only a few times. The chain employs TRBV5-4 and TRBJ2-7; D perhaps matches TRBD2 (6 bases). CDR1 SGHNT and CDR2 YYREEE come from the germline V gene (reference sequence). Trimming pared 4 bases from V and 4 bases from J, leaving 15 bases between. The CDR3 contains 14 residues. The CDR3 reads CASSGWGDEYEQYF. For the CDR3, the DNA is TGTGCCAGCAGCGGATGGGGGGATGAGTACGAGCAGTACTTC.

A few counts support this clonotype. This chain joins TRBV7-9 and TRBJ2-5; 8 bases line up with TRBD1. The CDR3 length is 15 residues. Germline V CDR1 and CDR2: SEHNR, FQNEAQ (reference sequence). Trimming took 5 bases from V and 3 from J; bases not matched to a gene: 8. The CDR3 sequence: CASSDQQGGEETQYF. CDR3 bases: TGTGCCAGCAGCGACCAACAGGGGGGTGAAGAGACCCAGTACTTC.

The chain recombines TRBV25-1 with TRBJ1-1; no reliable D call. The CDR3 has 18 amino acids. The V end was cut by 6 bases, the J end by 1 base, with 24 bases between. Germline CDR1 and CDR2: MGHDK and SYGVNS. The CDR3 region has the DNA TGTGCCAGCAGCTTAGTTCAGTTCGTCAGGCGGAAGAACACTGAAGCTTTCTTT. It codes for CASSLVQFVRRKNTEAFF.

This clonotype was detected only a few times. This chain connects TRBV7-3 to TRBJ2-7, with 7 bases that match TRBD2. The CDR3 is made up of 14 amino acids. The J segment lost 2 bases and the V segment lost 5 bases, leaving 6 bases of the junction unmatched. The germline V gene encodes CDR1 SGHTA and CDR2 FQGTGA. The DNA for the CDR3 is TGTGCCAGCAGCCCCGGACTAGAGACCTACGAGCAGTACTTC. This encodes CASSPGLETYEQYF.

V gene TRBV19 combines with J gene TRBJ1-1; the D gene is possibly TRBD1 (6 bases). V gave up 2 bases and J gave up 0 bases, with 16 bases separating them. This CDR3 is built from 17 residues. CDR1 LNHDA and CDR2 SQIVND come from the germline V gene (reference sequence). CDR3 protein: CASSIRGRGDMNTEAFF. The CDR3 coding sequence is TGTGCCAGTAGTATACGGGGGCGCGGGGATATGAACACTGAAGCTTTCTTT.

This clonotype was counted a single time. The final CDR3 position lacks the conserved phenylalanine or tryptophan, pointing to a likely read error. No DNA is shown, since the ends of the CDR3 on it are uncertain; the CDR3 is the one TCRdb lists. This sequence joins TRBV7-9 and TRBJ1-1. 12 amino acids form the CDR3, both terminal residues included. Germline V gene data show CDR1 as SEHNR and CDR2 as FQNEAQ (reference sequence). The CDR3 sequence is CASSLEWSESFY.

The chain uses TRBV28 and TRBJ2-5; possible D gene TRBD2, 6 bases. The CDR3 runs to 13 residues. V lost 4 bases and J lost 5, with 11 bases in between. Germline CDR1 and CDR2: MDHEN and SYDVKM. This CDR3 reads CASSSRDWETQYF. The DNA for the CDR3 is TGTGCCAGCAGTTCCAGGGACTGGGAGACCCAGTACTTC.

The chain joins TRBV10-3 to TRBJ2-7; D remains ambiguous. CDR1 and CDR2 (germline): ENHRY, SYGVKD. Between the trimmed V and J ends, which lost 10 bases and 7 bases, there was a span of 8 bases. The CDR3 extends over 9 amino acids. In nucleotides, the CDR3 is TGTGCCAGTAAGGGAGAGCAGTACTTC. This gives the protein CASKGEQYF.

The CDR3 region has the DNA TGTGCCATCGGGCTAGCGGCTAGCACAGATACGCAGTATTTT. Its translation is CAIGLAASTDTQYF. This sequence joins TRBV10-3 and TRBJ2-3; 7 bases line up with TRBD2. The germline V gene encodes CDR1 ENHRY and CDR2 SYGVKD. V was pared by 8 bases and J by 0 bases, with 5 bases of the junction left unmatched. The CDR3 has 14 residues.

This clonotype was found a few times. CDR3 region: CASREGVGETQYF. CDR3 DNA: TGTGCCAGCAGGGAGGGGGTAGGAGAGACCCAGTACTTC. The V gene is TRBV7-9, the J gene TRBJ2-5, with D perhaps assigned TRBD1 or TRBD2 (6 bases each). The V gene lost 6 bases and the J gene lost 4 bases, with 12 bases spanning the gap. From germline, CDR1 is SEHNR and CDR2 FQNEAQ (reference sequence). The CDR3 spans 13 residues.

As for this clonotype: Mismatch with germline at one junction end may stem from a read error. This chain links TRBV15 with TRBJ2-5; 10 nucleotides agree with TRBD2. The length of the CDR3 is 16 residues. The germline V gene encodes CDR1 LNHNV and CDR2 YYDKDF (reference sequence). CDR3 in amino acids: CANSQDLAGVQETQYF. Written as DNA, the CDR3 is TGTGCCAACAGCCAAGACCTAGCGGGGGTCCAAGAGACCCAGTACTTC.

This clonotype has a count of ten or more. This sequence joins TRBV29-1 and TRBJ2-7, with D uncertain. Trimming left V 2 bases short and J 4 bases short, with 12 bases between. Germline loops: CDR1 SQVTM, CDR2 ANQGSEA. CDR3 length: 13 residues. CDR3 region: CSVETVDRYEQYF. In DNA, the CDR3 is TGCAGCGTTGAAACGGTAGACCGGTACGAGCAGTACTTC.

This clonotype was seen repeatedly, ten times or more. The CDR3 loop is CSVGSGGNWDGYTF. In nucleotides, the CDR3 is TGCAGCGTCGGCTCAGGGGGCAATTGGGATGGCTACACCTTC. This chain uses TRBV29-1 with TRBJ1-2; the match to TRBD1 covers 8 bases. Trimming at V came to 6 bases and at J to 6 bases, leaving 12 bases not matched to a gene. The CDR3 totals 14 residues. Germline CDR1 and CDR2: SQVTM and ANQGSEA. Supplemented by reference TRBV29-1 and TRBJ1-2, the full variable domain reads SAVISQKPSRDICQRGTSLTIQCQVDSQVTMMFWYRQQPGQSLTLIATANQGSEATYESGFVIDKFPISRPNLTFSTLTVSNMSPEDSSIYLCSVGSGGNWDGYTFGSGTRLTVV.

The V call is TRBV20-1, the J call TRBJ1-2; D is undetermined. V dropped 5 bases and J dropped 5 bases, with 12 bases sitting between them. This CDR3 contains 12 residues. Germline lookup yields CDR1 DFQATT and CDR2 SNEGSKA (reference sequence). CDR3 residues: CSAGAPGYGYTF. In DNA form, the CDR3 reads TGCAGTGCTGGCGCTCCAGGTTATGGCTACACCTTC.

This sequence joins TRBV25-1 and TRBJ1-3; no reliable D call. The V and J ends lost 4 bases and 1 base respectively, with 14 bases between them. Germline CDR1 is MGHDK and CDR2 is SYGVNS. There are 16 residues in the CDR3. CDR3 bases: TGTGCCAGCAGTGTGCCGGGCCTCAAATCTGGAAACACCATATATTTT. It yields the protein CASSVPGLKSGNTIYF. The entire variable domain, with the rest obtained from reference TRBV25-1 and TRBJ1-3, is as follows: EADIYQTPRYLVIGTGKKITLECSQTMGHDKMYWYQQDPGMELHLIHYSYGVNSTEKGDLSSESTVSRIRTEHFPLTLESARPSHTSQYLCASSVPGLKSGNTIYFGEGSWLTVV.

The rearrangement joins TRBV29-1 to TRBJ1-1; 9 bases align to TRBD1. This CDR3 has 14 residues. The germline V gene has CDR1 SQVTM and CDR2 ANQGSEA. V was pared by 7 bases and J by 3 bases, with 9 bases of the junction left unmatched. The CDR3 is CSAGTGTGYTEAFF. The CDR3 DNA reads TGCAGCGCCGGTACCGGGACAGGGTACACTGAAGCTTTCTTT.

V and J are TRBV5-6 and TRBJ1-1, with TRBD1 identical over 8 bases. Per the germline V gene, CDR1 is SGHDT and CDR2 is YYEEEE. This CDR3 is built from 15 residues. V was pared by 4 bases and J by 3 bases, with 8 bases of the junction left unmatched. DNA for the CDR3: TGTGCCAGCAGCCCGGAAGACAGGGGATACACTGAAGCTTTCTTT. Translated, it gives CASSPEDRGYTEAFF. The full variable domain, completed using reference TRBV5-6 and TRBJ1-1, is DAGVTQSPTHLIKTRGQQVTLRCSPKSGHDTVSWYQQALGQGPQFIFQYYEEEERQRGNFPDRFSGHQFPNYSSELNVNALLLGDSALYLCASSPEDRGYTEAFFGQGTRLTVV.